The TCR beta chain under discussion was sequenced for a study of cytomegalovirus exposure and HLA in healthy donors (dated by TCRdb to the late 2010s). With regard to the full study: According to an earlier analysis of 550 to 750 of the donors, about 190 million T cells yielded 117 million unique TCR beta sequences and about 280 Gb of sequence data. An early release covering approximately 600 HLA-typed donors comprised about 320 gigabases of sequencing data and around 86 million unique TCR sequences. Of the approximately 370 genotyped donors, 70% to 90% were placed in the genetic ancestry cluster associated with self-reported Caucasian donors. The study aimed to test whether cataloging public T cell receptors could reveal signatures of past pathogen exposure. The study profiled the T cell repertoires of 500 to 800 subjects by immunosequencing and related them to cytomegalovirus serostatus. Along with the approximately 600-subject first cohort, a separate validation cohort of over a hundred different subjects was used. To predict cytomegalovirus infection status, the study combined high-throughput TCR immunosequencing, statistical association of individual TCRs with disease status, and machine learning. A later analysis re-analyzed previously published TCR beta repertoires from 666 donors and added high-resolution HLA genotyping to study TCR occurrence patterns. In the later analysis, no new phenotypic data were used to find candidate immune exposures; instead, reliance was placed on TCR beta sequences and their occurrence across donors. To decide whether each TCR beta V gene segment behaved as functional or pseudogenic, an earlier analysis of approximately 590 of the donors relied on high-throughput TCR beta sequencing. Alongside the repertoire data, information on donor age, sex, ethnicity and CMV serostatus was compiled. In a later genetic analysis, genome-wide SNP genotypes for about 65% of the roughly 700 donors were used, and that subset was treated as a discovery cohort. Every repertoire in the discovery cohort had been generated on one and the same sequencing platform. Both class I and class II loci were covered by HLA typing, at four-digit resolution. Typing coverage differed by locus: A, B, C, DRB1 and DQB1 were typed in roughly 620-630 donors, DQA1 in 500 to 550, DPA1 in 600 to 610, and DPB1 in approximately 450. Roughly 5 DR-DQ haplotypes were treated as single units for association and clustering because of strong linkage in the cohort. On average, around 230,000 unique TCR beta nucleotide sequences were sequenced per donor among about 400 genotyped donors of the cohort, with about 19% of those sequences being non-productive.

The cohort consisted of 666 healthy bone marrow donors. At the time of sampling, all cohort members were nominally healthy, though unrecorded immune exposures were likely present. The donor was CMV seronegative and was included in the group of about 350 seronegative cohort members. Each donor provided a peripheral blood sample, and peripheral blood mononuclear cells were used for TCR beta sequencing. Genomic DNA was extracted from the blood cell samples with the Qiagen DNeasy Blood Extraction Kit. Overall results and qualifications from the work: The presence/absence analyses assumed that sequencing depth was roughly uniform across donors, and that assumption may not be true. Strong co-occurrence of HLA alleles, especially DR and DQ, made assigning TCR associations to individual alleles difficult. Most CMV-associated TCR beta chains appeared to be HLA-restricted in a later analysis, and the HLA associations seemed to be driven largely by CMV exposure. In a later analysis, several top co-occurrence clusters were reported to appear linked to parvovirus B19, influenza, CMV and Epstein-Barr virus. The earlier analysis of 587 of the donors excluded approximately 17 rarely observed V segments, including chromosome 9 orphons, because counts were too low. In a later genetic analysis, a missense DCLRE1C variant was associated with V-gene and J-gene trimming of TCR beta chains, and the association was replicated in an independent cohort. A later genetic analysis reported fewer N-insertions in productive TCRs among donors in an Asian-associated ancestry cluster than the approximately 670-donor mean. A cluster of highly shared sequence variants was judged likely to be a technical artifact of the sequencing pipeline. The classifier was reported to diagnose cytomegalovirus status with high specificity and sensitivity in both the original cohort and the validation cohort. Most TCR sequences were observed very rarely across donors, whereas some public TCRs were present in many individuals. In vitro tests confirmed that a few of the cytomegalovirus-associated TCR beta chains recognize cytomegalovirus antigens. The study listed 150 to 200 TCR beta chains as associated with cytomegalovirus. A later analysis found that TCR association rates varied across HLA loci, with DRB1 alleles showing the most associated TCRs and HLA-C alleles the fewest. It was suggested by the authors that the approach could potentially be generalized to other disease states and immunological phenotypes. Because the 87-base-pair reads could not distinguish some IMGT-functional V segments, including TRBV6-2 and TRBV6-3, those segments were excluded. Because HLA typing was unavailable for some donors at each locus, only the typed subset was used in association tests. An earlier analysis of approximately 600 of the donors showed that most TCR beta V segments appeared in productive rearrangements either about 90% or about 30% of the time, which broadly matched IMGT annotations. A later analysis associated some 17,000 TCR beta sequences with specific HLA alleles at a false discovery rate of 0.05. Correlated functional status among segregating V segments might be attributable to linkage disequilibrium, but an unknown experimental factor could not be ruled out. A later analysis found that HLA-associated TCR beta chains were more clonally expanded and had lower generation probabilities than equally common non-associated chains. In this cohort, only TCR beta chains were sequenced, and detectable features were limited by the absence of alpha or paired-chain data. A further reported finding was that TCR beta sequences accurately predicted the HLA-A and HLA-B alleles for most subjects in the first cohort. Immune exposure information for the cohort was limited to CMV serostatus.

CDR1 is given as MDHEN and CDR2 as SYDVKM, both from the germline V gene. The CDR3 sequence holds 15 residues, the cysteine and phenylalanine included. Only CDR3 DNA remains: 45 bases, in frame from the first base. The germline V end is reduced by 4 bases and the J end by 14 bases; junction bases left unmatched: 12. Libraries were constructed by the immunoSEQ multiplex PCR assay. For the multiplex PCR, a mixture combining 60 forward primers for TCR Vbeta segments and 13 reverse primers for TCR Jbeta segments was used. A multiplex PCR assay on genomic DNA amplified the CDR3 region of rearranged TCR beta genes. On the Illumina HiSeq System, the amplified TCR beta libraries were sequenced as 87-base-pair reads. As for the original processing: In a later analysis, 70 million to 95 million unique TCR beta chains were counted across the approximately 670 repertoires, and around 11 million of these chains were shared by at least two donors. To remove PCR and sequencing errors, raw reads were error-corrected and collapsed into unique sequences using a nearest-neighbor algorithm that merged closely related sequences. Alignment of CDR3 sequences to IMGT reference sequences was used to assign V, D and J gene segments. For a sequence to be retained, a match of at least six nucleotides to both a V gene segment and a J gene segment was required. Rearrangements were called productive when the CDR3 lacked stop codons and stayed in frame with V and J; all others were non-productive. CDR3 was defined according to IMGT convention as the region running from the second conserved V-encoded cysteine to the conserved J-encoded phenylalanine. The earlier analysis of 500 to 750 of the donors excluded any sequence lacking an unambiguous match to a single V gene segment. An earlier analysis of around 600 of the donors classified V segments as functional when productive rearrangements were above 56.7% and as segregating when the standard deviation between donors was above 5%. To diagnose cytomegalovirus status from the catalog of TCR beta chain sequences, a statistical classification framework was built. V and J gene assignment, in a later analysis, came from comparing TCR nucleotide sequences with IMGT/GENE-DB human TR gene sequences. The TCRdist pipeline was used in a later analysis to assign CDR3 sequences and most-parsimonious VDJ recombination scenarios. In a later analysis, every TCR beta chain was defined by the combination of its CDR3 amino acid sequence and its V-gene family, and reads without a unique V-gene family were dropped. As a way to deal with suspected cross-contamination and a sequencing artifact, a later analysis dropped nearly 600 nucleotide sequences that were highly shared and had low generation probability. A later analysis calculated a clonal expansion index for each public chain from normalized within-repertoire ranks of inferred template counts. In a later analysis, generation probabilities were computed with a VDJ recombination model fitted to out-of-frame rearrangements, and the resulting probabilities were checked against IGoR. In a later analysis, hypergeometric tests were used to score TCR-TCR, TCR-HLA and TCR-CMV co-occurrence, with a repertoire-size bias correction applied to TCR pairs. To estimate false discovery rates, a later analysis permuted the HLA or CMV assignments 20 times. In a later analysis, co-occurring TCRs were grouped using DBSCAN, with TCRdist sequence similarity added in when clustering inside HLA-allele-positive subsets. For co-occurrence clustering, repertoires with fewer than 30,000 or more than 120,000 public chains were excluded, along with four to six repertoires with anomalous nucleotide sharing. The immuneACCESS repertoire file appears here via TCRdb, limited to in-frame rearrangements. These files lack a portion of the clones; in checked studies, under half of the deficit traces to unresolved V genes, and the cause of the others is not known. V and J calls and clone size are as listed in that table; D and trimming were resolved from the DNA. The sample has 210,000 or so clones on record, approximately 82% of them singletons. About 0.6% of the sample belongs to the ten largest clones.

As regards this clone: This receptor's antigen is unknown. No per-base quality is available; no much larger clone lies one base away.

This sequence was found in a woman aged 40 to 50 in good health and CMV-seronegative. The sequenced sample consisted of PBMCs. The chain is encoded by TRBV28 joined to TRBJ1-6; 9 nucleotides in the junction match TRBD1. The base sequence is TGTGCCAGCAGTTCCCACCGGACAGGGGCGGCCACCCTCCACTTT. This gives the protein CASSSHRTGAATLHF.